These T cell receptor beta chains were read from a single sample in a study of vaccination effects on CD4 cells after COVID-19. No antigen has been identified for these receptors. Clones were read by immunoSEQ multiplex PCR, and TCRdb kept only the in-frame ones, dropping some. This table holds roughly 30,000 clones, 70% to 80% found once. This sample comprised CD4+ T cells from PBMCs cultured with SARS-CoV-2 spike peptides, obtained before COVID-19 vaccination. The receptors were sampled from a human donor who received a COVID-19 vaccine. The CDR3 runs from the conserved cysteine through the conserved F or W. Fields, in order: clone size, J gene, V gene, CDR3 protein. Expanded clones get a size class; other rows say once, few or many, or leave the size out.

few TRBJ2-1 TRBV11-3 CASSSLAGGLNEQFF
few TRBJ1-1 TRBV9 CASSSRQGHTEAFF
- TRBJ1-2 TRBV6-5 CASSWTGTKGYTF
once TRBJ2-1 TRBV28 CASSPTGTANNEQFF
- TRBJ2-7 TRBV4-2 CASSQDRGAEQYF
- TRBJ2-1 TRBV15 CATSREFFSGVRQFF
few TRBJ2-1 TRBV7-9 CASSLGGGRDNEQFF
- TRBJ1-4 TRBV27 CATRDRPDSLQLFF
- TRBJ2-7 TRBV6-6 CASSYLQGREQYF
- TRBJ1-1 TRBV12-3/TRBV12-4 CASSRMANTEAFF
once TRBJ2-7 TRBV5-6 CASSTPRGPLRYEQYF
once TRBJ2-5 TRBV7-9 CASSYGWGAEQETQYF
- TRBJ2-3 TRBV10-3 CAIRETSATDTQYF
- TRBJ2-5 TRBV19 CASSIPGGQETQYF
- TRBJ2-5 TRBV19 CASSQAAQETQYF
- TRBJ2-5 TRBV6-5 CASIIEGQRETQYF
- TRBJ1-2 TRBV2 CASTGTRYGYTF
once TRBJ1-1 TRBV7-2 CASSARQGRAEAFF
few TRBJ1-5 TRBV5-1 CASSLGGTSNQPQHF
- TRBJ2-1 TRBV6-5 CASSYGTGTHNEQFF
- TRBJ2-5 TRBV28 CASSYEVPGGETQYF
few TRBJ1-6 TRBV2 CASSVGQHNSPLHF
- TRBJ1-1 TRBV6-8 CATLLNGQGNTEAFF
- TRBJ2-7 TRBV7-2 CASSVDWTSYEQYF
few TRBJ2-1 TRBV10-3 CAIKGLAESEQFF
- TRBJ2-5 TRBV11-1 CASSQREARETQYF
once TRBJ2-1 TRBV2 CASSVRTSEFF
- TRBJ2-2 TRBV19 CASRATGGAPGELFF
- TRBJ2-1 TRBV5-4 CASSLDSSGEQFF
few TRBJ1-1 TRBV30 CAWSFRTEAFF
- TRBJ2-7 TRBV7-9 CASSSVSEQYF
- TRBJ1-3 TRBV7-2 CASSLDQFTGNTIYF
few TRBJ1-2 TRBV7-2 CASSSGQASYGYTF
- TRBJ2-3 TRBV5-4 CASSFRGYTDTQYF
- TRBJ2-2 TRBV12-5 CASGISGGVNTGELFF
- TRBJ1-1 TRBV10-3 CAISESKGNTEAFF
- TRBJ1-1 TRBV14 CASSQDVKSGGAFF
- TRBJ1-2 TRBV7-9 CASSPRRDTSLANYGYTF
- TRBJ2-2 TRBV19 CASSYGQGYTGELFF
few TRBJ2-5 TRBV2 CASSRTGGIQETQYF
- TRBJ2-1 TRBV5-4 CASSTGTPTYNEQFF
- TRBJ2-5 TRBV7-7 CASSFQSGETQYF
- TRBJ2-1 TRBV4-2 CASKRTSGYNEQFF
- TRBJ1-1 TRBV7-9 CASSPFTGAGNTEAFF
- TRBJ2-2 TRBV7-2 CASSLAQGVFYTGELFF
- TRBJ1-1 TRBV27 CASSLRQGPGGEAFF
few TRBJ1-2 TRBV7-2 CASSSTGGYGYTF
- TRBJ2-7 TRBV5-1 CASSVQRESREQYF
- TRBJ2-6 TRBV19 CASDPRGTGANVLTF
- TRBJ2-6 TRBV6-1 CASREGQRLSGANVLTF
- TRBJ2-4 TRBV4-1 CASSHETASNKNIQYF
- TRBJ2-2 TRBV6-5 CASGYRATGELFF
- TRBJ2-7 TRBV5-5 CASSLASQYEQYF
- TRBJ2-1 TRBV3-1/TRBV3-2 CASSQSSGASGKIFF
- TRBJ2-7 TRBV28 CASSLRRIRVEYEQYF